The 9 T cell receptor beta chains listed next were all sequenced from one sample in a study of cytomegalovirus exposure and HLA in healthy donors. Primers: 60 Vbeta forward and 13 Jbeta reverse. TCRdb's table, derived via immunoSEQ multiplex PCR, lists solely in-frame clones and lacks some. The repertoire shows roughly 100,000 clones; the top ten hold 3% to 3.5%. Sequencing used PBMCs. These receptors all come from a man between 35 and 55 years old in good health and CMV-seronegative.

The chain combines TRBV29-1 with TRBJ2-5, with 7 nucleotides matching TRBD2. Germline CDR1 SQVTM, CDR2 ANQGSEA. V dropped 3 bases and J dropped 4; count of bases not matched to a gene: 5. CDR3 length equals 13 residues. The CDR3 is CSVDGSGGETQYF. DNA for the CDR3: TGCAGCGTTGATGGGTCGGGGGGAGAGACCCAGTACTTC.

The genes are TRBV13 and TRBJ1-3; weak D call: TRBD1 (5 bases). This CDR3 is 14 amino acids long. V was cut by 3 bases and J by 7 bases, with 13 bases left in between. Per the germline V gene, CDR1 is PRHDT and CDR2 is FYEKMQ (reference sequence). The CDR3 reads CASSFRDVVNTIYF. DNA for the CDR3: TGTGCCAGCAGCTTCAGGGATGTTGTCAACACCATATATTTT. The variable domain in full, with the rest retrieved from reference TRBV13 and TRBJ1-3, is AAGVIQSPRHLIKEKRETATLKCYPIPRHDTVYWYQQGPGQDPQFLISFYEKMQSDKGSIPDRFSAQQFSDYHSELNMSSLELGDSALYFCASSFRDVVNTIYFGEGSWLTVV.

V gene TRBV4-3 combines with J gene TRBJ2-2; the D is unclear. Trimming removed 1 base from V and 6 bases from J, with 6 bases in between. This CDR3 contains 13 residues. Germline V gives CDR1 LGHNA, CDR2 YSLEER. The CDR3 DNA reads TGCGCCAGCAGCCAAGGTCCGGCCGGGGAGCTGTTTTTT. Protein sequence: CASSQGPAGELFF.

The gene calls are TRBV5-1 and TRBJ2-7; tentative D call: TRBD1 (6 bases). Germline CDR1 SGHRS, CDR2 YFSETQ. The CDR3 contains 15 residues. The V gene lost 4 bases and the J gene lost 2 bases, with 16 bases spanning the gap. The CDR3 is CASSQPQGTTYEQYF. Written as DNA, the CDR3 is TGCGCCAGCAGCCAACCGCAGGGGACGACCTACGAGCAGTACTTC.

The chain is built from TRBV7-2 and TRBJ2-7, with 8 bases matching TRBD1. CDR3 length: 15 residues. The V segment lost 6 bases and the J segment 2 bases; nucleotides outside the gene matches: 9. Germline CDR1 SGHTA, CDR2 FQGNSA. CDR3 in DNA: TGTGCCAGCAGTCTGGACAGGGCCAGAACCTACGAGCAGTACTTC. It translates to CASSLDRARTYEQYF.

The V gene is TRBV27, the J gene TRBJ2-1; D ambiguous. CDR1 and CDR2 (germline): MNHEY, SMNVEV (reference sequence). The V end was cut by 5 bases, the J end by 0 bases, with 11 bases between. CDR3 length: 15 amino acids. CDR3 nucleotide sequence: TGTGCCAGCAGTCGGTGGAGTAGCTCCTACAATGAGCAGTTCTTC. As protein: CASSRWSSSYNEQFF.

The genes are TRBV4-3 and TRBJ2-4, with D possibly being TRBD2 (6 bases). The CDR3 sequence is 17 residues long. Germline assignment: CDR1 LGHNA and CDR2 YSLEER. The ends were cut back, 1 base at V and 1 base at J, with 14 bases in the middle. The CDR3, as DNA: TGCGCCAGCAGCCAAGGGAGGGGTGCTGGGGCCAAAAACATTCAGTACTTC. The encoded protein is CASSQGRGAGAKNIQYF.

The rearrangement joins TRBV6-1 to TRBJ2-1; TRBD2 aligns across 8 bases. V gave up 4 bases and J gave up 2 bases; unmatched junction bases: 4. The CDR3 runs 15 residues. CDR1 is MNHNS, CDR2 SASEGT, per germline. CDR3 sequence (DNA): TGTGCCAGCAGTGTCCCGCGGGAGGCCTACAATGAGCAGTTCTTC. It specifies CASSVPREAYNEQFF.

The rearrangement joins TRBV5-1 to TRBJ1-5; D remains ambiguous. Germline loops: CDR1 SGHRS, CDR2 YFSETQ. Trimming shortened V by 0 bases and J by 1 base, and 14 bases separated the two germline ends. There are 17 residues in the CDR3. The CDR3 sequence: CASSLAVSFESNQPQHF. CDR3 DNA: TGCGCCAGCAGCTTGGCCGTGTCCTTTGAGAGCAATCAGCCCCAGCATTTT. Using reference TRBV5-1 and TRBJ1-5 for the parts outside the CDR3, the full variable domain is KAGVTQTPRYLIKTRGQQVTLSCSPISGHRSVSWYQQTPGQGLQFLFEYFSETQRNKGNFPGRFSGRQFSNSRSEMNVSTLELGDSALYLCASSLAVSFESNQPQHFGDGTRLSIL.